Below are 7 T cell receptor beta chains sequenced from a single sample in a study of blood T cells in healthy people across ages. Sample-barcoded 5' priming and a J-beta primer mix drove a second PCR of about 6 to 12 cycles. TCRdb fed the 5' RACE reads into MiXCR, producing one record per CDR3 protein. The sample has hundreds of thousands of distinct CDR3 sequences, 29% seen once. The source material was blood. These receptors came from a woman older than 75 in good health.

This clonotype was found many times. V is TRBV4-3 and J is TRBJ2-1, with 9 bases lining up with TRBD2. From germline, CDR1 is LGHNA and CDR2 YSLEER. The CDR3 spans 18 residues. V dropped 0 bases and J dropped 2; count of bases not matched to a gene: 8. CDR3 nucleotide sequence: TGCGCCAGCAGCCAAGAACCGGTGGCGGGGGGGCCCTACAATGAGCAGTTCTTC. Translation: CASSQEPVAGGPYNEQFF.

There are a few counts of this clonotype. This chain links TRBV20-1 with TRBJ1-2; the D is unclear. Trimming shortened V by 5 bases and J by 2 bases, and 15 bases separated the two germline ends. CDR1 is DFQATT and CDR2 is SNEGSKA in the germline V gene (reference sequence). The length of the CDR3 is 14 residues. CDR3 sequence (DNA): TGCAGTGCTCCCCCAGAGCCTCCGAACTATGGCTACACCTTC. Its protein product is CSAPPEPPNYGYTF.

At least ten counts were recorded for this clonotype. The chain combines TRBV6-1 with TRBJ2-1; D not certain. The CDR3 runs 14 residues. Per germline, CDR1 MNHNS and CDR2 SASEGT. V gave up 2 bases and J gave up 9 bases, with 14 bases separating them. The chain's CDR3 is CASSEKFGHAEQFF. The CDR3 DNA sequence: TGTGCCAGCAGTGAAAAATTTGGGCACGCTGAGCAGTTCTTC.

Ten or more counts support this clonotype. The rearrangement joins TRBV6-4 to TRBJ2-1; TRBD1 agrees at 9 bases. Germline CDR1 MRHNA, CDR2 SNTAGT. The CDR3 extends over 14 amino acids. Trimming took 9 bases from V and 7 from J; bases not matched to a gene: 10. CDR3 protein: CASSSGTGLNEQFF. CDR3 coding DNA: TGTGCCAGTTCTTCCGGGACAGGGCTGAATGAGCAGTTCTTC.

This sequence joins TRBV19 and TRBJ1-1; the D gene is possibly TRBD1 (5 bases). Per germline, CDR1 LNHDA and CDR2 SQIVND (reference sequence). The CDR3 totals 13 residues. V was pared by 5 bases and J by 4 bases, with 11 bases between. DNA of the CDR3: TGTGCCAGTAGTCGAATAGGGGCCACTGAAGCTTTCTTT. Its protein is CASSRIGATEAFF.

The chain combines TRBV15 with TRBJ2-1; TRBD2 aligns across 9 bases. Germline assignment: CDR1 LNHNV and CDR2 YYDKDF (reference sequence). J lost 9 bases, V lost 7 bases, and 7 bases had no gene match. The CDR3 covers 13 residues. CDR3 sequence (DNA): TGTGCCACCAACTCGTATAGCGGGAGTGAGCAGTTCTTC. Translated: CATNSYSGSEQFF.

Many counts were recorded for this clonotype. The chain combines TRBV14 with TRBJ2-1; 9 positions match TRBD2. From germline, CDR1 is SGHDN and CDR2 FVKESK. The CDR3 runs to 18 residues. Trimming at V came to 3 bases and at J to 5 bases, leaving 14 bases not matched to a gene. The CDR3 reads CASSQPSRGLAGNNEQFF. The DNA for the CDR3 is TGTGCCAGCAGCCAGCCTAGCCGGGGGCTAGCGGGGAACAATGAGCAGTTCTTC.